This T cell receptor (beta chain) was retrieved from a study of T cells in localized non-small cell lung cancer. In regard to this clone: The antigen is undetermined.

Germline V gene lookup returns CDR1 SGHTA and CDR2 FQGNSA. This CDR3 region has 14 residues. Study-level results: One tumor region alone was sequenced, and heterogeneity therefore remains possible. In adjacent lung appeared a median around 62 of the top 100 tumor clones.

TCRdb keeps only in-frame clones here, not all; method: immunoSEQ multiplex PCR. The table includes fewer than 90,000 clones, less than 85% detected once. This TCR was recovered from a man aged 40-75 years with stage II squamous cell lung carcinoma. This chain uses TRBV7-2 with TRBJ2-2, with 7 bases aligning to TRBD2. Sequenced material: PBMCs, taken before any cancer treatment. CDR3 sequence reads: CATGLAVNTGELFF. The CDR3 DNA sequence: TGTGCAACCGGGCTAGCGGTGAACACCGGGGAGCTGTTTTTT.